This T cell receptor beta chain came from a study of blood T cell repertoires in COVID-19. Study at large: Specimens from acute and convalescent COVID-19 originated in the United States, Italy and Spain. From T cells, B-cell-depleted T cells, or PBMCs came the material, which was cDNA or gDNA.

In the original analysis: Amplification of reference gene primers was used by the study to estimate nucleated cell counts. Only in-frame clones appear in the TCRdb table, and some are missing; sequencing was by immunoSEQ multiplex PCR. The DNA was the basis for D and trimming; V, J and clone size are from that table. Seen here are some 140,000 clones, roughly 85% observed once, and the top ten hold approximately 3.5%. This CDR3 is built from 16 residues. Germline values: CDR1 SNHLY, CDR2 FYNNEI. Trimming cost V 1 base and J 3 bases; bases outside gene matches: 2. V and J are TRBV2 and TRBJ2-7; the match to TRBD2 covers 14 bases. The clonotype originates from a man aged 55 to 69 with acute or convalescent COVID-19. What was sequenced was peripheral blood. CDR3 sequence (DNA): TGTGCCAGCAGTGAAGGGACTAGCGGGAGGCTCTACGAGCAGTACTTC. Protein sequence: CASSEGTSGRLYEQYF.